This entry lists 28 T cell receptor beta chains sequenced from one sample in a study of T cell responses to AZD1222 COVID-19 vaccine. Using immunoSEQ multiplex PCR, the repertoire was profiled, and TCRdb retains in-frame clones only, with some absent. The sample holds 84,000 or so clones; about 90% are singletons and the top ten take less than 5.5%. Source: peripheral blood, taken on day 0 of MenACWY control vaccination. The receptors shown here come from an adult in good health.

This chain connects TRBV5-1 to TRBJ2-5, with D possibly matching TRBD1 (6 bases). V was cut by 1 base and J by 1 base, with 8 bases left in between. The germline V gene has CDR1 SGHRS and CDR2 YFSETQ. This CDR3 has 14 amino acids. The CDR3 region has the DNA TGCGCCAGCAGCTTGTGGGGGCCCCAAGAGACCCAGTACTTC. Translated: CASSLWGPQETQYF.

The chain joins TRBV3-1 (or the pseudogene TRBV3-2) to TRBJ1-2; D remains ambiguous. Germline values: CDR1 LGHDT, CDR2 YNNKEL (reference sequence). The CDR3 spans 14 residues. V lost 1 base and J 4 bases, leaving 10 bases between the germline ends. The CDR3 DNA is TGTGCCAGCAGCCAAGCGGGTCCCGCCTATGGCTACACCTTC. Residues: CASSQAGPAYGYTF.

The CDR3: CASSVFQGLEQFF. The CDR3 nucleotides are TGTGCCAGCAGCGTGTTTCAGGGCCTCGAGCAGTTCTTC. The chain couples TRBV9 to TRBJ2-1; tentatively, D is TRBD1 (5 bases). The CDR3 is 13 amino acids. V lost 2 bases, J lost 10 bases, and 13 bases lay in between. CDR1 is SGDLS, CDR2 YYNGEE, per germline.

The J gene is TRBJ1-1, the V gene TRBV5-1, with TRBD1 identical over 8 bases. Germline values: CDR1 SGHRS, CDR2 YFSETQ. The junction had 5 bases not matched to a gene; V was cut back by 7 bases and J by 0 bases. This CDR3 has 14 residues. The CDR3 sequence: CASRTGPMNTEAFF. The CDR3 nucleotides read TGCGCCAGCCGGACAGGGCCCATGAACACTGAAGCTTTCTTT.

The chain recombines TRBV7-8 with TRBJ1-4; tentative D call: TRBD1 (5 bases). Trimming cost V 3 bases and J 8 bases, with 16 bases left between them. The CDR3 extends over 15 amino acids. Germline V lookup: CDR1 SGHVS, CDR2 FQNEAQ. CDR3 region: CASSFWGPGGEKLFF. The DNA for the CDR3 is TGTGCCAGCAGCTTTTGGGGCCCGGGAGGCGAAAAACTGTTTTTT.

CDR3: CASSAQGAGNDQPQHF. The CDR3 DNA reads TGTGCCAGCTCAGCCCAGGGGGCGGGAAACGATCAGCCCCAGCATTTT. This chain links TRBV18 with TRBJ1-5; 8 bases fit TRBD1. Germline values: CDR1 KGHSH, CDR2 LQKENI. CDR3 length: 16 amino acids. With 5 bases clipped from V and 5 bases from J, the junction kept 11 bases outside the gene matches.

This rearrangement joins TRBV3-1 (or the pseudogene TRBV3-2) to TRBJ2-1; TRBD2 matches 9 bases. This CDR3 contains 14 residues. Trimming cost V 8 bases and J 3 bases; bases outside gene matches: 5. The germline V gene has CDR1 LGHDT and CDR2 YNNKEL (reference sequence). The CDR3 nucleotides read TGTGCCAGCGGATCTAGCGGGGTCTACAATGAGCAGTTCTTC. This sequence encodes CASGSSGVYNEQFF.

The chain links TRBV28 to TRBJ2-7; TRBD2 might be the D (7 bases). CDR1 is MDHEN, CDR2 SYDVKM, per germline. Trimming pared 7 bases from V and 2 bases from J, leaving 15 bases between. The CDR3 consists of 14 residues. As DNA, the CDR3 is TGTGCCAGCACCCCCGGGGGGCACCCCTACGAGCAGTACTTC. It specifies CASTPGGHPYEQYF.

This chain links TRBV24-1 with TRBJ1-5; 10 bases map to TRBD1. Germline-derived CDR1 and CDR2 are KGHDR and SFDVKD. V trimming: 4 bases; J trimming: 6 bases; junction bases outside the gene matches: 5. The CDR3 is 15 residues long. CDR3 residues: CATSDAGTGAQPQHF. CDR3 nucleotides: TGTGCCACCAGTGACGCTGGGACAGGGGCTCAGCCCCAGCATTTT.

This sequence joins TRBV5-1 and TRBJ2-3; TRBD1 agrees at 11 bases. V lost 5 bases and J lost 2; bases outside the gene matches: 1. The CDR3 is 14 residues long. Germline loops: CDR1 SGHRS, CDR2 YFSETQ. Written as DNA, the CDR3 is TGCGCCAGCAGGGACAGGGGGCTCACAGATACGCAGTATTTT. Its translation: CASRDRGLTDTQYF.

CDR3 in amino acids: CGPYNEQFF. As DNA, the CDR3 is TGCGGACCCTACAATGAGCAGTTCTTC. The genes are TRBV23-1 and TRBJ2-1, with D uncertain. TRBV23-1 is flagged as an ORF with uncertain function. The CDR3 has 9 amino acids.

The chain employs TRBV6-5 and TRBJ1-2; 8 bases agree with TRBD1. The trim removed 10 bases at V and 4 bases at J, leaving 5 bases unmatched. Germline CDR1 MNHEY, CDR2 SVGAGI. This CDR3 has 12 residues. The CDR3 DNA is TGTGCCACCGGGACAGGCGGCTATGGCTACACCTTC. Encoded protein: CATGTGGYGYTF.

V gene TRBV5-6 combines with J gene TRBJ1-4; 10 bases are a match to TRBD1. CDR1 and CDR2 from the germline V gene are SGHDT and YYEEEE. This CDR3 comprises 16 residues. Unmatched junction bases numbered 4, after V lost 1 base and J lost 4 bases. The CDR3 region has the DNA TGTGCCAGCAGCTTGTTTCGGACAGGGGGTAATGAAAAACTGTTTTTT. Its translation is CASSLFRTGGNEKLFF. Full variable domain (rest looked up from reference TRBV5-6 and TRBJ1-4): DAGVTQSPTHLIKTRGQQVTLRCSPKSGHDTVSWYQQALGQGPQFIFQYYEEEERQRGNFPDRFSGHQFPNYSSELNVNALLLGDSALYLCASSLFRTGGNEKLFFGSGTQLSVL.

The chain carries TRBV11-1 and TRBJ2-7, with D possibly being TRBD2 (6 bases). V was shortened by 5 bases and J by 5 bases, with 16 bases between the two germline ends. The germline V gene has CDR1 SGHAT and CDR2 FQDESV (reference sequence). This CDR3 has 14 amino acids. The chain's CDR3 is CASSPDAGRDEQYF. DNA of the CDR3: TGTGCCAGCAGCCCAGACGCGGGACGGGACGAGCAGTACTTC.

V is TRBV6-5 and J is TRBJ1-3; tentatively, D is TRBD1 (5 bases). Germline V CDR1 and CDR2: MNHEY, SVGAGI. Trimming stripped 8 bases from V and 3 bases from J, with 8 bases between. The CDR3 is 12 amino acids. The CDR3 here is CASFGGGNTIYF. CDR3 nucleotides: TGTGCCAGCTTTGGGGGTGGAAACACCATATATTTT.

The gene calls are TRBV6-5 and TRBJ2-3; no definite D call. Germline V gene lookup returns CDR1 MNHEY and CDR2 SVGAGI. This CDR3 has 14 amino acids. V lost 2 bases and J 8 bases, leaving 14 bases between the germline ends. CDR3 DNA: TGTGCCAGCAGTTACGGGCAGGTTGATGGTACGCAGTATTTT. Amino acid sequence: CASSYGQVDGTQYF.

This chain uses TRBV5-1 with TRBJ1-1; D remains ambiguous. The CDR3 is 15 residues long. With 0 bases removed from V and 1 base from J, the gap between germline ends came to 10 bases. CDR1 SGHRS and CDR2 YFSETQ come from the germline V gene. CDR3 DNA sequence: TGCGCCAGCAGCTTGGATTGGGGTGCGAACACTGAAGCTTTCTTT. Its protein product is CASSLDWGANTEAFF.

CDR3 protein: CASSRGRGNTEAFF. The CDR3 DNA is TGTGCCAGCAGTCGGGGCCGGGGGAACACTGAAGCTTTCTTT. The V and J genes are TRBV6-5 and TRBJ1-1; perhaps TRBD1 as D (5 bases). V was trimmed by 5 bases and J by 1 base, leaving 11 bases between them. Germline values: CDR1 MNHEY, CDR2 SVGAGI. This CDR3 spans 14 amino acids.

The chain carries TRBV11-2 and TRBJ2-3; 10 bases are a match to TRBD1. Trimming at V came to 5 bases and at J to 2 bases, leaving 10 bases not matched to a gene. CDR1 SGHAT and CDR2 FQNNGV come from the germline V gene. This CDR3 contains 17 residues. The CDR3 nucleotides are TGTGCCAGCAGCATCAGACCGGGACAGGGGAACACAGATACGCAGTATTTT. Translating gives CASSIRPGQGNTDTQYF.

A remark on this clone: The sample has other DNA sequences that encode this CDR3 too. The chain uses TRBV27 and TRBJ2-7; the match to TRBD1 covers 8 bases. V lost 3 bases and J lost 1; bases outside the gene matches: 5. CDR1 and CDR2 (germline): MNHEY, SMNVEV (reference sequence). The CDR3 totals 15 residues. The CDR3 loop reads CASSFGGQGSYEQYF. The DNA of the CDR3 is TGTGCCAGCAGTTTCGGAGGACAGGGATCCTACGAGCAGTACTTC.

This chain uses TRBV28 with TRBJ1-2; no firm D call. Germline lookup yields CDR1 MDHEN and CDR2 SYDVKM. The CDR3 runs 14 residues. Between the trimmed V and J ends, which lost 5 bases and 0 bases, there was a span of 10 bases. The CDR3 DNA reads TGTGCCAGCAGTGCTACGACGGCTAACTATGGCTACACCTTC. Translated: CASSATTANYGYTF.

The table lists this clone with a count of one. The chain has TRBV10-2 and TRBJ1-1, with D uncertain. The CDR3 totals 14 residues. V gave up 0 bases and J gave up 4 bases, with 9 bases separating them. Germline V CDR1 and CDR2: WSHSY, SAAADI. CDR3 sequence (DNA): TGCGCCAGCAGTGAGTCCCTGGTGGGCACTGAAGCTTTCTTT. The encoded protein is CASSESLVGTEAFF.

The chain carries TRBV27 and TRBJ2-7; unclear D gene. This CDR3 is 12 amino acids long. Trimming shortened V by 5 bases and J by 7 bases, and 12 bases separated the two germline ends. CDR1 MNHEY and CDR2 SMNVEV come from the germline V gene (reference sequence). The CDR3 nucleotides read TGTGCCAGCAGTCGCCTCGTGGGGGAGCAGTACTTC. As protein: CASSRLVGEQYF.

The V call is TRBV7-9, the J call TRBJ2-5; possible D gene TRBD2, 6 bases. V shed 5 bases and J shed 2 bases, with 12 bases lying between them. The CDR3 extends over 14 amino acids. The germline gives CDR1 SEHNR, CDR2 FQNEAQ (reference sequence). Written as DNA, the CDR3 is TGTGCCAGCAGCCCCTACGGGGGACAAGAGACCCAGTACTTC. Its translation is CASSPYGGQETQYF.

This sequence joins TRBV12-3 or TRBV12-4 and TRBJ2-7; 7 bases are a match to TRBD2. There are 13 residues in the CDR3. Trimming took 7 bases from V and 2 from J; bases not matched to a gene: 5. CDR3: CASTTGGPYEQYF. The CDR3 nucleotides are TGTGCCAGCACCACGGGGGGACCCTACGAGCAGTACTTC.

The chain uses TRBV6-4 and TRBJ1-5; D is unresolved. The CDR3 has 13 amino acids. V dropped 3 bases and J dropped 3 bases, with 6 bases sitting between them. Germline V gene sequence: CDR1 MRHNA, CDR2 SNTAGT. The CDR3 sequence: CASSDRPNQPQHF. The CDR3 DNA reads TGTGCCAGCAGTGATCGGCCCAATCAGCCCCAGCATTTT.

J is TRBJ1-1 and V is TRBV5-6; D uncertain. CDR3 length equals 16 residues. Germline lookup yields CDR1 SGHDT and CDR2 YYEEEE. V lost 1 base and J 4 bases, leaving 17 bases between the germline ends. As DNA, the CDR3 is TGTGCCAGCAGCTTGCCCCGAGATTGGGTGGGCACTGAAGCTTTCTTT. Encoded protein: CASSLPRDWVGTEAFF.

The chain is built from TRBV2 and TRBJ1-4, with 8 bases matching TRBD1. Germline V gives CDR1 SNHLY, CDR2 FYNNEI. This CDR3 has 16 residues. J gave up 1 base and V 2 bases, and 3 bases lay outside the gene matches. CDR3 in amino acids: CASSEQGAGTNEKLFF. The CDR3 DNA is TGTGCCAGCAGTGAACAGGGGGCGGGAACTAATGAAAAACTGTTTTTT.